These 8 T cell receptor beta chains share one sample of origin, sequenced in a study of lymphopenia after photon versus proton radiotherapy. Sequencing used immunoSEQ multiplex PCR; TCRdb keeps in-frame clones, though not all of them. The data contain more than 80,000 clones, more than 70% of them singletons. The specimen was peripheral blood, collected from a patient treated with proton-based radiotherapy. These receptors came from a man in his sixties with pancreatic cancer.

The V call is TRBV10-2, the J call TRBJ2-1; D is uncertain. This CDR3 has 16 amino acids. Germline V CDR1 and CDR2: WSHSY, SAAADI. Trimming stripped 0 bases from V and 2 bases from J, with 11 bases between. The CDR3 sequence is CASSESVSSAYNEQFF. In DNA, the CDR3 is TGCGCCAGCAGTGAGTCGGTCTCTTCTGCCTACAATGAGCAGTTCTTC.

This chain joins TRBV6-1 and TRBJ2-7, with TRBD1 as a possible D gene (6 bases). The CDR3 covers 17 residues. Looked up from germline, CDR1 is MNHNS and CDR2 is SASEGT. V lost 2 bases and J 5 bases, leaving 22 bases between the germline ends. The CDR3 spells CASSENIPGHPLHEQYF. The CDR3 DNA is TGTGCCAGCAGTGAAAATATCCCGGGACACCCTCTGCACGAGCAGTACTTC.

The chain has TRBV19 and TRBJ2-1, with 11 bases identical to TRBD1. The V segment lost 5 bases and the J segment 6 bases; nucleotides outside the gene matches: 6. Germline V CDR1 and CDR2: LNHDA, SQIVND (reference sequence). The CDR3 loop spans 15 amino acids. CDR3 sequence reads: CASSPGTGGFNEQFF. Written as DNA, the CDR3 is TGTGCCAGTAGTCCCGGGACAGGGGGATTCAATGAGCAGTTCTTC.

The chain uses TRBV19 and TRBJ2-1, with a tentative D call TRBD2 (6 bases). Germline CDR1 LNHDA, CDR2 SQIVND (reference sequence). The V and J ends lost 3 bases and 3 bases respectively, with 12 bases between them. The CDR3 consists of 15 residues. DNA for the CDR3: TGTGCCAGTAGTATTTCACTAGCAGACTACAATGAGCAGTTCTTC. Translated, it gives CASSISLADYNEQFF.

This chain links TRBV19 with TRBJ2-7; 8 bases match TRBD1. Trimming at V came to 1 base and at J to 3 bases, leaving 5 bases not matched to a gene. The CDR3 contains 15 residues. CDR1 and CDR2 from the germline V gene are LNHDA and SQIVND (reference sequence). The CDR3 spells CASSIVGTGVYEQYF. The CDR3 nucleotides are TGTGCCAGTAGTATAGTTGGGACAGGAGTCTACGAGCAGTACTTC.

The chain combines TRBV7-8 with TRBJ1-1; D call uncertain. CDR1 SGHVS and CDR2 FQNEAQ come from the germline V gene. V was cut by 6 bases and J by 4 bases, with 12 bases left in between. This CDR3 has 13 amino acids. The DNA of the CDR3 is TGTGCCAGCAGTTCCGGACCCAGCACTGAAGCTTTCTTT. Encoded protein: CASSSGPSTEAFF.

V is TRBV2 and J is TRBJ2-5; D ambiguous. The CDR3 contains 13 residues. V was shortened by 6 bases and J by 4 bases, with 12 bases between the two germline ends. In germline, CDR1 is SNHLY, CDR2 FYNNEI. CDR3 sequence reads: CASRKSSLETQYF. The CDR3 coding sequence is TGTGCCAGCAGAAAATCGAGTTTAGAGACCCAGTACTTC.

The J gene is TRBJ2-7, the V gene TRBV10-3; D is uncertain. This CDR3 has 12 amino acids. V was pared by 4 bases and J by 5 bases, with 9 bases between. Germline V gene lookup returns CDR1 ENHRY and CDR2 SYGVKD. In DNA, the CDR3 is TGTGCCATCAGTGTACAAACGGACGAGCAGTACTTC. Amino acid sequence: CAISVQTDEQYF.